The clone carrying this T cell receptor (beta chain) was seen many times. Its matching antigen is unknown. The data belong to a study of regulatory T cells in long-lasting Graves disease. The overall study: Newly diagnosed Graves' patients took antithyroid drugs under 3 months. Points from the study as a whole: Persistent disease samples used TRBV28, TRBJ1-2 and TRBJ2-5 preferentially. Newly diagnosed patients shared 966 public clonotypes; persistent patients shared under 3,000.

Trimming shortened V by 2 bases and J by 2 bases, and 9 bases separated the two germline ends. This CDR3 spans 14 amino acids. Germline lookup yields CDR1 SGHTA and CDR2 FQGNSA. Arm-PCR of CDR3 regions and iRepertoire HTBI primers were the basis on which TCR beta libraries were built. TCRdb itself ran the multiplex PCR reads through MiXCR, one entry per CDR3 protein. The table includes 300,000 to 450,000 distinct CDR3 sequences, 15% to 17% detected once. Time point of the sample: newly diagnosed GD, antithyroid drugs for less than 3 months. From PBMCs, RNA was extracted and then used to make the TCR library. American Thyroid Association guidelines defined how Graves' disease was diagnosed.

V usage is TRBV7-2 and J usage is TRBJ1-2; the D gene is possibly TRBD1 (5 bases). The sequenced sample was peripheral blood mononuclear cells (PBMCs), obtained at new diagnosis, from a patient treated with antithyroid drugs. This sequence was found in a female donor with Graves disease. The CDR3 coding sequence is TGTGCCAGCAGCTTAACGGGACTCAACTATGGCTACACCTTC. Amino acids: CASSLTGLNYGYTF.